This T cell receptor (beta chain) originates from a study of blood T cell repertoires in COVID-19 (dated by TCRdb to 2018 to 2020). With regard to the full study: Collaborator samples came from the United States, Italy and Spain and covered acute and convalescent phases of COVID-19. The prospective study material was composed of cDNA or gDNA derived from T cells, B-cell-depleted T cells, or PBMCs. The dataset comprised deeply sampled blood TCRbeta repertoires from subjects exposed to, actively infected with, or recovered from COVID-19. The repertoires were released in a freely available public database meant as a resource for research on the immune response to SARS-CoV-2. Samples came from the ongoing ImmuneRACE study (first 160 participants) plus 1,254 subjects from 6 global collaborators. Sample metadata almost always included a de-identified subject ID, COVID-19 status, age in years and sex. Where HLA class I and class II types were available, the types were taken from metadata supplied by the sample provider, not from assay-based typing.

Whole blood was collected in K2EDTA tubes by collaborating institutions according to the institutions' own protocols. For TCRbeta analysis, collaborator samples were shipped as frozen whole blood, as isolated PBMCs, or as DNA extracted from either sample type. Including cysteine and phenylalanine, the CDR3 has 15 amino acids. Just CDR3 DNA is preserved here, 45 bases in frame from base 1. The junction carries 16 bases between V and J, which are trimmed by 5 bases and 3 bases respectively. Via the germline V gene (reference sequence), CDR1 is SEHNR and CDR2 FQNEAQ. Of note for this clone: Its antigen target is currently unknown. No clone much larger than this one lies a single base away; base qualities are absent.

What the authors observed across the whole study: The quantity of clinical and demographic metadata differed by source and by participant and was supplied without curation.

TCRbeta CDR3 regions were amplified from genomic DNA by means of the immunoSEQ Assay, a bias-controlled multiplex PCR. The authors' pipeline ran thus. Within the assay, amplification of reference gene primers was used to estimate how many nucleated cells each sample contained. Sequence reads were collapsed and filtered to measure the absolute abundance of every unique TCRbeta CDR3 rearrangement. For each sample, productive Simpson clonality was calculated by taking the square root of Simpson's diversity index across productive rearrangements. TCRdb mirrors the immuneACCESS table, restricted to in-frame sequences. Some clones are absent from its copies; in checked studies, under half trace to an unresolved V gene, and the reason for the others is unknown. Clonal size and the V and J genes are those of that table, whereas D and trimming came from the DNA. This sample has some 100,000 clones in its table, and around 87% of those were observed once. The ten largest clones take up 6.5% to 8.5% of the sample.

This TCR derives from a human donor in a cohort sampled during active COVID-19. Sequenced material: peripheral blood. The V and J segments used are TRBV7-9 and TRBJ1-2, with no reliable assignment of the D segment. The CDR3: CASSPRTETYYGYTF. The nucleotide sequence is TGTGCCAGCAGCCCACGGACTGAGACTTACTATGGCTACACCTTC. The CDR3 plus the reference TRBV7-9 and TRBJ1-2 genes for the other parts give the full variable domain: DTGVSQNPRHKITKRGQNVTFRCDPISEHNRLYWYRQTLGQGPEFLTYFQNEAQLEKSRLLSDRFSAERPKGSFSTLEIQRTEQGDSAMYLCASSPRTETYYGYTFGSGTRLTVV.